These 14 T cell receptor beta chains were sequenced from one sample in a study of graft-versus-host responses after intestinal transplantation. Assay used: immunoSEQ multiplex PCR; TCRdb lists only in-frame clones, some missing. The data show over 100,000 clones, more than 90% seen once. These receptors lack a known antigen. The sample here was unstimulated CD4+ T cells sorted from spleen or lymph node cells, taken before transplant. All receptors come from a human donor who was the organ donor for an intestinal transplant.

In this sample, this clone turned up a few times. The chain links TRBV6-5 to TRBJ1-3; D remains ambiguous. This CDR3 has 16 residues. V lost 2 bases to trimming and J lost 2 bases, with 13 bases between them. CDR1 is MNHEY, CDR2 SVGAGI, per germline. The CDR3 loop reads CASSYTSTLPGNTIYF. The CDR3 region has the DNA TGTGCCAGCAGTTACACCTCCACACTACCTGGAAACACCATATATTTT.

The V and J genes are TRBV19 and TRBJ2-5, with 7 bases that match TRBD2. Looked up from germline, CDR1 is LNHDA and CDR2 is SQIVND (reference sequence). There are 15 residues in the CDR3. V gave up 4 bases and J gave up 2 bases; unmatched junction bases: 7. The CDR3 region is CASSTGSSGQETQYF. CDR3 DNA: TGTGCCAGTAGTACCGGTAGTAGCGGGCAAGAGACCCAGTACTTC.

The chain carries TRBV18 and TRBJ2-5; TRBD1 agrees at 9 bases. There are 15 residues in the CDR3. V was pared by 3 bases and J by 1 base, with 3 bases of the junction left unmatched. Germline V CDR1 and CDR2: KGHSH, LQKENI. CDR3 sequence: CASSPGTGRQETQYF. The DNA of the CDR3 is TGTGCCAGCTCACCCGGGACAGGGCGCCAAGAGACCCAGTACTTC.

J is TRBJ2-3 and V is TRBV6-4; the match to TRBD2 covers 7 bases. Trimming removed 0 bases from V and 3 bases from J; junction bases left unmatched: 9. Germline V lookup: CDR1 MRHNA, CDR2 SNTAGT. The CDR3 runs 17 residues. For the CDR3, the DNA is TGTGCCAGCAGTGACTCACCCCTGCGGGAGTGGACAGATACGCAGTATTTT. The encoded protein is CASSDSPLREWTDTQYF.

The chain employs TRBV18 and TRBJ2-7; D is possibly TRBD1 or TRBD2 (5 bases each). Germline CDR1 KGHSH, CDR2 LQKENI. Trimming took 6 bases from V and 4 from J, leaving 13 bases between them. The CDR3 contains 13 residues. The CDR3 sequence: CASSPRWGYEQYF. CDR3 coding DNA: TGTGCCAGCTCTCCTCGGTGGGGGTACGAGCAGTACTTC.

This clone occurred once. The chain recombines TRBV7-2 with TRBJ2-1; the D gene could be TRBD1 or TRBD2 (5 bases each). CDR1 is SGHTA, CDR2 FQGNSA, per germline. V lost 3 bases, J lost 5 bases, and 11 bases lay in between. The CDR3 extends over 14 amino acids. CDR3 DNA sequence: TGTGCCAGCAGCTTCCGGGACCGACACAATGAGCAGTTCTTC. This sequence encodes CASSFRDRHNEQFF.

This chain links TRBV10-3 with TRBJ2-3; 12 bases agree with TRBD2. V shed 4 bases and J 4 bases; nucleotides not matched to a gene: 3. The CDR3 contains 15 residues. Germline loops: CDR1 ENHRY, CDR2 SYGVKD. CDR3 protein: CAISGASGRADTQYF. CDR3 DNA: TGTGCCATCAGTGGTGCTAGCGGGAGGGCAGATACGCAGTATTTT.

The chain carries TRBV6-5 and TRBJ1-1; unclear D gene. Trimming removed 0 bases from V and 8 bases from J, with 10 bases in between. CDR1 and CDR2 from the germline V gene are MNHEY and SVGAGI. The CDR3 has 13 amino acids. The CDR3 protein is CASSYSAGGEAFF. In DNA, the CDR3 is TGTGCCAGCAGTTACTCTGCGGGCGGGGAAGCTTTCTTT.

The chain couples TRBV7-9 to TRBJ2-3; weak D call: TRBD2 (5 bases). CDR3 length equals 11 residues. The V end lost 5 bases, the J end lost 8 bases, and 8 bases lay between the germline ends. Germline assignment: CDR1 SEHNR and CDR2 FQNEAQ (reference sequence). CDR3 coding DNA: TGTGCCAGCAGCGGACGGGGTACGCAGTATTTT. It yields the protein CASSGRGTQYF.

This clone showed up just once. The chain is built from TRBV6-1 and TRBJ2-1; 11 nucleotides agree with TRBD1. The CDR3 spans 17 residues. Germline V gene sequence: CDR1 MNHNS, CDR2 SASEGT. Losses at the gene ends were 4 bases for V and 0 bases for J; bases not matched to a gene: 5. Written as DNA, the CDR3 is TGTGCCAGCAGTGTTGCCGGGACAGGGGGCTCCTACAATGAGCAGTTCTTC. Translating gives CASSVAGTGGSYNEQFF.

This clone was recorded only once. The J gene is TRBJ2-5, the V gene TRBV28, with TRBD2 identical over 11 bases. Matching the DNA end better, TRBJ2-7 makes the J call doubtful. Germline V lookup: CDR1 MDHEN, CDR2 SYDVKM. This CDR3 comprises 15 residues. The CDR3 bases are TGTGCCAGCCGCTCGAGACTAGCGGGAACCTACGAGCAGTACTTC. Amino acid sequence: CASRSRLAGTYEQYF.

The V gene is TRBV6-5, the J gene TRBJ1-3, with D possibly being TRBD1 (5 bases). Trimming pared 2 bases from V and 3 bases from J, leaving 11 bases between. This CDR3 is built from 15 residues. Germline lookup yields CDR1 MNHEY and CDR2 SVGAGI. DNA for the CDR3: TGTGCCAGCAGTTACAATGGGGCGGTTGGAAACACCATATATTTT. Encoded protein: CASSYNGAVGNTIYF.

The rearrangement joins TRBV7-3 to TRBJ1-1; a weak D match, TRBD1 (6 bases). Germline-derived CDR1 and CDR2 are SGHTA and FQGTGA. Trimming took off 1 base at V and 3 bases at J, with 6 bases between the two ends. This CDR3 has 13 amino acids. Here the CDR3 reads CASSLNRDTEAFF. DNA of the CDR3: TGTGCCAGCAGCTTAAACAGGGACACTGAAGCTTTCTTT.

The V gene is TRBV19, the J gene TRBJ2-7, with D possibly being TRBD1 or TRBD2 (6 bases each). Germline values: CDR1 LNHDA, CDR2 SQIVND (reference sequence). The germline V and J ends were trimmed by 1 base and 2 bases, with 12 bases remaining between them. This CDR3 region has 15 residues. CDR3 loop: CASSIAIRGAYEQYF. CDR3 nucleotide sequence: TGTGCCAGTAGTATAGCAATTAGGGGGGCCTACGAGCAGTACTTC. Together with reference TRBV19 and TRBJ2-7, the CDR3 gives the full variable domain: DGGITQSPKYLFRKEGQNVTLSCEQNLNHDAMYWYRQDPGQGLRLIYYSQIVNDFQKGDIAEGYSVSREKKESFPLTVTSAQKNPTAFYLCASSIAIRGAYEQYFGPGTRLTVT.